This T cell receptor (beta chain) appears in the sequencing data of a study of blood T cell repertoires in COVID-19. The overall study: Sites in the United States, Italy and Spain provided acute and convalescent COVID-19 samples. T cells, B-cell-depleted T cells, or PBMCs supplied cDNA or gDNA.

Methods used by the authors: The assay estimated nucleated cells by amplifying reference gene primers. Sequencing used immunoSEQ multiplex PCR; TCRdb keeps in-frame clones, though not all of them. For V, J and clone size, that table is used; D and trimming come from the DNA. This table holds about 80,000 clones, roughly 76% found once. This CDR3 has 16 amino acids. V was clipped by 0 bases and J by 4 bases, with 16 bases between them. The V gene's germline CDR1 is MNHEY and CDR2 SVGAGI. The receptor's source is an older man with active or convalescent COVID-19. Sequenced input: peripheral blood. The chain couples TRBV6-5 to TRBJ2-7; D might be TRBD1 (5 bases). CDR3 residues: CASSYSGHGLVYEQYF. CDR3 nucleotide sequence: TGTGCCAGCAGTTACTCCGGACACGGATTGGTTTACGAGCAGTACTTC.